This TCR beta chain was sequenced for a study of cytomegalovirus exposure and HLA in healthy donors. In the case of this clone: The junction does not match germline at one end; this may be a read error.

The length of the CDR3 is 12 residues. Germline loops: CDR1 MGHDK, CDR2 SYGVNS. With 60 Vbeta and 13 Jbeta primers, the PCR was carried out. The repertoire was sequenced with immunoSEQ multiplex PCR; TCRdb's copy has only in-frame clones and lacks some. The sample lists about 210,000 clones, 70% to 90% occurring once. What was sequenced was PBMCs. The source of this sequence is a young man in good health and CMV-seronegative. V is TRBV25-1 and J is TRBJ2-7; D uncertain. CDR3 sequence (DNA): TGTGCTAGCAGTCAATCAGAGGTGAAGCAGTACTTC. It encodes CASSQSEVKQYF.